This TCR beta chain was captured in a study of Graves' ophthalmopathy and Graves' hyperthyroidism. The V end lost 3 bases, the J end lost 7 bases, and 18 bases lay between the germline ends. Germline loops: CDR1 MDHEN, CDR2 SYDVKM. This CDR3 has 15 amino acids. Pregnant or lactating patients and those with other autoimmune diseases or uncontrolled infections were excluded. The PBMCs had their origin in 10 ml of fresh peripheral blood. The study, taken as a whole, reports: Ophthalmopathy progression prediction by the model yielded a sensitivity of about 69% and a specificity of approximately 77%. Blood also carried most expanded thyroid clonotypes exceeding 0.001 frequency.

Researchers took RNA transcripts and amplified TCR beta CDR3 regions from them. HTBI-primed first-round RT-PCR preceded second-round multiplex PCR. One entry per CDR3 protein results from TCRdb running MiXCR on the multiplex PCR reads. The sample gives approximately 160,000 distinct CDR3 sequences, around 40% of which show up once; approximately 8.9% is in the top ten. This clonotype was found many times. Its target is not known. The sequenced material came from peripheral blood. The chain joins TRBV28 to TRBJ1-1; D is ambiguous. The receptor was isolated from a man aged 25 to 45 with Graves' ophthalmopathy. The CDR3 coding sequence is TGTGCCAGCAGTTTTCCAAGCTATGGTGGCGATGAAGCTTTCTTT. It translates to CASSFPSYGGDEAFF.